Below are 26 T cell receptor beta chains sequenced from a single sample in a study of shared clonotypes between healthy human individuals. CD45RO-negative cells were positively selected for CCR7, leaving out terminally differentiated effector memory CD45RA+ cells. Clones were read by immunoSEQ multiplex PCR, and TCRdb kept only the in-frame ones, dropping some. The sample consists of roughly 1,800,000 clones, over 85% of them appearing once. Input material: naive CD8+ T cells sorted from blood. These TCRs come from a man aged 18 to 30 in good health.

On this clone: Within the sample, other DNA sequences also encode this same CDR3. The chain employs TRBV25-1 and TRBJ1-4; perhaps TRBD1 as D (6 bases). CDR3 length: 14 amino acids. Deletions cut 3 bases from V and 4 bases from J, with 9 bases between. Germline values: CDR1 MGHDK, CDR2 SYGVNS. The CDR3 here is CASSDRGVNEKLFF. The CDR3 nucleotides are TGTGCCAGCAGTGATAGGGGGGTTAATGAAAAACTGTTTTTT.

The V and J genes are TRBV11-2 and TRBJ1-1; 9 bases match TRBD1. The CDR3 is 15 amino acids. CDR1 is SGHAT and CDR2 is FQNNGV in the germline V gene. With 0 bases clipped from V and 4 bases from J, the junction kept 3 bases outside the gene matches. The CDR3: CASSLDTGGATEAFF. The CDR3, as DNA: TGTGCCAGCAGCTTAGATACAGGGGGCGCCACTGAAGCTTTCTTT.

The chain recombines TRBV7-2 with TRBJ2-3, with 12 bases that match TRBD2. The V gene's germline CDR1 is SGHTA and CDR2 FQGNSA. V was clipped by 5 bases and J by 1 base; unmatched bases: 10. The length of the CDR3 is 18 residues. CDR3 sequence reads: CASSPYRRTSGGTDTQYF. CDR3 coding DNA: TGTGCCAGCAGCCCATACCGACGGACTAGCGGGGGCACAGATACGCAGTATTTT.

The chain employs TRBV27 and TRBJ1-5; TRBD1 is a possible D gene (6 bases). Trimming took 4 bases from V and 0 from J, leaving 16 bases between them. CDR1 MNHEY and CDR2 SMNVEV come from the germline V gene (reference sequence). CDR3 length equals 17 residues. CDR3 in DNA: TGTGCCAGCAGTTCCCGAGGGGGATTACATAGCAATCAGCCCCAGCATTTT. Amino acids: CASSSRGGLHSNQPQHF.

The J gene is TRBJ2-1, the V gene TRBV27, with 9 bases fitting TRBD2. V gave up 4 bases and J gave up 1 base; unmatched junction bases: 5. This CDR3 region has 16 residues. CDR1 MNHEY and CDR2 SMNVEV come from the germline V gene (reference sequence). The CDR3 loop is CASSWSGGPSYNEQFF. As DNA, the CDR3 is TGTGCCAGCAGTTGGAGCGGGGGGCCGTCCTACAATGAGCAGTTCTTC.

The V gene is TRBV7-6, the J gene TRBJ1-2, with TRBD1 as a possible D gene (6 bases). This CDR3 is built from 16 residues. With 5 bases removed from V and 0 bases from J, the gap between germline ends came to 16 bases. Germline CDR1 is SGHVS and CDR2 is FNYEAQ. CDR3 loop: CASSPLDRQANYGYTF. CDR3 DNA sequence: TGTGCCAGCAGCCCCTTGGACAGACAAGCTAACTATGGCTACACCTTC.

The CDR3 nucleotides are TGTGCCAGCAGTTCGGCAACAGCCCCTGTAAACTATGGCTACACCTTC. Protein product: CASSSATAPVNYGYTF. This chain connects TRBV28 to TRBJ1-2; D is unclear. The CDR3 consists of 16 residues. Germline assignment: CDR1 MDHEN and CDR2 SYDVKM. V gave up 4 bases and J gave up 2 bases, with 17 bases separating them.

V gene TRBV19 combines with J gene TRBJ1-5, with D possibly TRBD1 on 5 matching bases. V was clipped by 2 bases and J by 1 base, with 12 bases between them. Per the germline V gene, CDR1 is LNHDA and CDR2 is SQIVND (reference sequence). CDR3 length: 16 residues. The DNA of the CDR3 is TGTGCCAGTAGTATATCGGGGGGGGTGAGCAATCAGCCCCAGCATTTT. Its translation: CASSISGGVSNQPQHF.

The V call is TRBV19, the J call TRBJ2-2, with D unresolved. V lost 5 bases and J 4 bases, leaving 5 bases between the germline ends. The CDR3 is made up of 12 amino acids. The germline V gene encodes CDR1 LNHDA and CDR2 SQIVND (reference sequence). The CDR3 loop reads CASSLSTGELFF. The CDR3, as DNA: TGTGCCAGTAGTCTCAGCACCGGGGAGCTGTTTTTT.

The CDR3 DNA reads as TGCAGCGTTGAAGGCGAAGGTTACTACGAGCAGTACTTC. It yields the protein CSVEGEGYYEQYF. This sequence joins TRBV29-1 and TRBJ2-7; D not resolved. The germline CDR1 and CDR2 sequences are SQVTM and ANQGSEA. V was pared by 1 base and J by 3 bases, with 10 bases between. The CDR3 is made up of 13 amino acids.

V is TRBV11-3 and J is TRBJ2-1; 15 nucleotides agree with TRBD2. In germline, CDR1 is SGHNT, CDR2 YENEEA. The V segment lost 4 bases and the J segment 7 bases; nucleotides outside the gene matches: 5. The CDR3 has 16 residues. The CDR3 loop reads CASSWGLAGGGNEQFF. The CDR3 region has the DNA TGTGCCAGCAGCTGGGGACTAGCGGGAGGAGGGAATGAGCAGTTCTTC.

The J gene is TRBJ2-1, the V gene TRBV11-2; D remains ambiguous. The ends were cut back, 2 bases at V and 7 bases at J, with 12 bases in the middle. The length of the CDR3 is 14 residues. Germline assignment: CDR1 SGHAT and CDR2 FQNNGV. This CDR3 is CASSLSRILNEQFF. In nucleotides, the CDR3 is TGTGCCAGCAGCTTAAGCAGGATATTGAATGAGCAGTTCTTC.

This clone was recorded a few times. This chain joins TRBV5-4 and TRBJ1-2, with a possible D match to TRBD1 (6 bases). Germline CDR1 is SGHNT and CDR2 is YYREEE (reference sequence). The CDR3 is 15 residues long. Trimming removed 0 bases from V and 7 bases from J, with 16 bases in between. The CDR3 sequence is CASSLVAGDQSGYTF. The CDR3 DNA reads as TGTGCCAGCAGCTTGGTTGCAGGGGACCAAAGTGGCTACACCTTC.

This chain joins TRBV4-1 and TRBJ1-3; D perhaps matches TRBD1 (5 bases). V lost 2 bases and J 2 bases, leaving 16 bases between the germline ends. Germline assignment: CDR1 MGHRA and CDR2 YSYEKL. The CDR3 is 17 residues long. The CDR3 bases are TGCGCCAGCAGCCAAAGGGAATACGGGGGTGCTGGAAACACCATATATTTT. Translation: CASSQREYGGAGNTIYF.

This sequence joins TRBV7-2 and TRBJ2-7; a possible D gene is TRBD1 (5 bases). CDR3 length: 12 residues. The V gene's germline CDR1 is SGHTA and CDR2 FQGNSA. Trimming shortened V by 5 bases and J by 6 bases, and 11 bases separated the two germline ends. The CDR3 reads CASSQGLTEQYF. The CDR3 DNA sequence: TGTGCCAGCAGCCAGGGATTAACCGAGCAGTACTTC.

The rearrangement links TRBV9 to TRBJ1-4; D unresolved. The germline CDR1 and CDR2 sequences are SGDLS and YYNGEE. The CDR3 length is 15 residues. Trimming removed 3 bases at V and 7 bases at J, with 16 bases between. This CDR3 is CASSAEGGRSEKLFF. In DNA, the CDR3 is TGTGCCAGCAGCGCCGAGGGTGGCAGGAGTGAAAAACTGTTTTTT. Drawing the rest from reference TRBV9 and TRBJ1-4, the complete variable domain is DSGVTQTPKHLITATGQRVTLRCSPRSGDLSVYWYQQSLDQGLQFLIQYYNGEERAKGNILERFSAQQFPDLHSELNLSSLELGDSALYFCASSAEGGRSEKLFFGSGTQLSVL.

The CDR3 sequence: CASSFGTLEQYF. The DNA for the CDR3 is TGTGCCAGCAGTTTCGGGACTCTCGAGCAGTACTTC. The rearrangement uses TRBV5-8 and TRBJ2-7; a possible D gene is TRBD2 (6 bases). The CDR3 consists of 12 residues. V dropped 5 bases and J dropped 6 bases, with 12 bases sitting between them. CDR1 is SGHTS and CDR2 is YDEGEE in the germline V gene.

This chain connects TRBV9 to TRBJ2-6, with a tentative D call TRBD1 (6 bases). This CDR3 is 16 amino acids long. CDR1 is SGDLS, CDR2 YYNGEE, per germline. The V end was cut by 3 bases, the J end by 3 bases, with 13 bases between. CDR3: CASSAETGLGANVLTF. The CDR3 DNA reads as TGTGCCAGCAGCGCAGAAACAGGGCTTGGGGCCAACGTCCTGACTTTC. Full variable domain (remainder filled in from reference TRBV9 and TRBJ2-6): DSGVTQTPKHLITATGQRVTLRCSPRSGDLSVYWYQQSLDQGLQFLIQYYNGEERAKGNILERFSAQQFPDLHSELNLSSLELGDSALYFCASSAETGLGANVLTFGAGSRLTVL.

The CDR3, as DNA: TGCGCCAGCCAGGGCCTGAACACTGAAGCTTTCTTT. Protein sequence: CASQGLNTEAFF. The chain has TRBV10-1 and TRBJ1-1; the D gene is possibly TRBD1 (5 bases). The CDR3 runs 12 residues. CDR1 and CDR2 from the germline V gene are WNHNN and SYGVQD (reference sequence). Trimming left V 8 bases short and J 0 bases short, with 7 bases between.

This clone appeared a single time. The CDR3 DNA sequence: TGTGCCAGCAGCTCCGGGGACACATGGAACACTGAAGCTTTCTTT. Translated, it gives CASSSGDTWNTEAFF. The rearrangement links TRBV7-9 to TRBJ1-1, with a tentative D call TRBD1 (6 bases). Germline CDR1 is SEHNR and CDR2 is FQNEAQ (reference sequence). The CDR3 runs to 15 residues. With 4 bases removed from V and 1 base from J, the gap between germline ends came to 13 bases.

V gene TRBV30 combines with J gene TRBJ2-7; D possibly corresponds to TRBD2 (5 bases). From germline, CDR1 is GTSNPN and CDR2 SVGIG (reference sequence). Trimming left V 5 bases short and J 0 bases short, with 20 bases between. The CDR3 loop spans 16 amino acids. The chain's CDR3 is CAWGMGLGVSSYEQYF. The CDR3 bases are TGTGCCTGGGGGATGGGGTTGGGAGTTTCCTCCTACGAGCAGTACTTC.

This rearrangement joins TRBV13 to TRBJ2-3; D is unresolved. The germline V and J ends were trimmed by 3 bases and 4 bases, with 5 bases remaining between them. The CDR3 has 12 residues. Looked up from germline, CDR1 is PRHDT and CDR2 is FYEKMQ (reference sequence). This CDR3 is CASSFVPDTQYF. The CDR3 region has the DNA TGTGCCAGCAGCTTTGTCCCAGATACGCAGTATTTT.

The chain joins TRBV2 to TRBJ1-1; no definite D call. The CDR3 totals 15 residues. V lost 2 bases and J lost 1, with 11 bases in between. Looked up from germline, CDR1 is SNHLY and CDR2 is FYNNEI. The CDR3 nucleotides read TGTGCCAGCAGTGAATTTACAGACGGGAACACTGAAGCTTTCTTT. This codes for CASSEFTDGNTEAFF.

V usage is TRBV5-5 and J usage is TRBJ2-3; TRBD2 agrees at 10 bases. This CDR3 has 16 residues. Trimming removed 1 base from V and 5 bases from J; junction bases left unmatched: 7. The germline gives CDR1 SGHKS, CDR2 YYEKEE (reference sequence). CDR3: CASSLLSGRARDTQYF. CDR3 sequence (DNA): TGTGCCAGCAGCTTGCTAAGCGGGAGGGCGCGAGATACGCAGTATTTT.

The chain is built from TRBV7-9 and TRBJ2-7; D is perhaps TRBD2 (5 bases). Per germline, CDR1 SEHNR and CDR2 FQNEAQ (reference sequence). This CDR3 has 14 amino acids. Between the trimmed V and J ends, which lost 4 bases and 3 bases, there was a span of 13 bases. CDR3 region: CASSSAGNYYEQYF. The CDR3 bases are TGTGCCAGCAGCTCCGCCGGGAATTACTACGAGCAGTACTTC.

The chain is built from TRBV9 and TRBJ2-2; 9 bases match TRBD1. After removal of 3 bases from V and 6 bases from J, the junction contained 6 bases not matched to a gene. Germline V gives CDR1 SGDLS, CDR2 YYNGEE. This CDR3 comprises 15 residues. The CDR3 protein is CASSDGTGRAGELFF. CDR3 sequence (DNA): TGTGCCAGCAGCGACGGGACAGGGCGGGCCGGGGAGCTGTTTTTT.